Listed here are 2 T cell receptor beta chains from one sample, sequenced in a study of blood T cell repertoires in COVID-19. Method: immunoSEQ multiplex PCR; TCRdb's copy keeps in-frame clones and lacks some. The sample lists 95,000 or so clones; roughly 80% were seen once. The sample was peripheral blood. The source of these receptors is an elderly man with active or convalescent COVID-19.

This clone occurred a few times. The rearrangement joins TRBV7-8 to TRBJ2-1, with 8 bases identical to TRBD2. Germline V gene lookup returns CDR1 SGHVS and CDR2 FQNEAQ. Trimming removed 1 base from V and 10 bases from J; junction bases left unmatched: 9. This CDR3 has 15 amino acids. For the CDR3, the DNA is TGTGCCAGCAGCTTAGAGCGGGGGCCGGGGGGCGAGCAGTTCTTC. This codes for CASSLERGPGGEQFF.

The rearrangement links TRBV10-3 to TRBJ2-3; maybe TRBD2 (5 bases). Germline CDR1 reads ENHRY; CDR2 reads SYGVKD. This CDR3 region has 15 residues. With 3 bases removed from V and 6 bases from J, the gap between germline ends came to 16 bases. CDR3: CAISDTSTIGDTQYF. The CDR3 nucleotides are TGTGCCATCAGTGATACCTCGACTATTGGGGATACGCAGTATTTT.